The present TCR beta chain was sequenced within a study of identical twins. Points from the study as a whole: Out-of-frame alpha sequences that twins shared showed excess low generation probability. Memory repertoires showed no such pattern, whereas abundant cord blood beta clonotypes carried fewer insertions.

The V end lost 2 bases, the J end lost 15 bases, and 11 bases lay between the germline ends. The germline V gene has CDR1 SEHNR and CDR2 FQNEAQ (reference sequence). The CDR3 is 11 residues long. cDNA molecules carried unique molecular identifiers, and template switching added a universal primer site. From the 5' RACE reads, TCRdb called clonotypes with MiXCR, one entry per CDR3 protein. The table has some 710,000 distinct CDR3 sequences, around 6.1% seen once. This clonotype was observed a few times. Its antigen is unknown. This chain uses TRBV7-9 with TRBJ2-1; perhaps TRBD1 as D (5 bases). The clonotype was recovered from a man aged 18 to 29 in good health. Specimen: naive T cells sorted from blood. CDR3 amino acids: CASSLSQGPFF. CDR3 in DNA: TGTGCCAGCAGCTTAAGCCAGGGCCCGTTCTTC.